This T cell receptor beta chain was profiled in a study of cytotoxic CD8 clonotypes in ibrutinib-treated CLL. V trimming: 2 bases; J trimming: 1 base; junction bases outside the gene matches: 4. This CDR3 has 15 residues. In germline, CDR1 is MDHEN, CDR2 SYDVKM. Study-wide results and caveats: Timing of sampling differed between sustained-remission and progressing patients.

Clones were sequenced by immunoSEQ multiplex PCR, and TCRdb holds only the in-frame ones, with some missing. The sample includes about 330,000 clones, roughly 71% of them seen just once. Details on this clone: Antigen specificity is unknown.

This sequence joins TRBV28 and TRBJ2-5; 7 nucleotides agree with TRBD1. The clonotype originates from a human donor with chronic lymphocytic leukemia. The material sequenced was PBMCs, taken after 36 months of ibrutinib treatment. The CDR3: CASSLGPGGQETQYF. DNA of the CDR3: TGTGCCAGCAGTTTAGGACCAGGGGGCCAAGAGACCCAGTACTTC.